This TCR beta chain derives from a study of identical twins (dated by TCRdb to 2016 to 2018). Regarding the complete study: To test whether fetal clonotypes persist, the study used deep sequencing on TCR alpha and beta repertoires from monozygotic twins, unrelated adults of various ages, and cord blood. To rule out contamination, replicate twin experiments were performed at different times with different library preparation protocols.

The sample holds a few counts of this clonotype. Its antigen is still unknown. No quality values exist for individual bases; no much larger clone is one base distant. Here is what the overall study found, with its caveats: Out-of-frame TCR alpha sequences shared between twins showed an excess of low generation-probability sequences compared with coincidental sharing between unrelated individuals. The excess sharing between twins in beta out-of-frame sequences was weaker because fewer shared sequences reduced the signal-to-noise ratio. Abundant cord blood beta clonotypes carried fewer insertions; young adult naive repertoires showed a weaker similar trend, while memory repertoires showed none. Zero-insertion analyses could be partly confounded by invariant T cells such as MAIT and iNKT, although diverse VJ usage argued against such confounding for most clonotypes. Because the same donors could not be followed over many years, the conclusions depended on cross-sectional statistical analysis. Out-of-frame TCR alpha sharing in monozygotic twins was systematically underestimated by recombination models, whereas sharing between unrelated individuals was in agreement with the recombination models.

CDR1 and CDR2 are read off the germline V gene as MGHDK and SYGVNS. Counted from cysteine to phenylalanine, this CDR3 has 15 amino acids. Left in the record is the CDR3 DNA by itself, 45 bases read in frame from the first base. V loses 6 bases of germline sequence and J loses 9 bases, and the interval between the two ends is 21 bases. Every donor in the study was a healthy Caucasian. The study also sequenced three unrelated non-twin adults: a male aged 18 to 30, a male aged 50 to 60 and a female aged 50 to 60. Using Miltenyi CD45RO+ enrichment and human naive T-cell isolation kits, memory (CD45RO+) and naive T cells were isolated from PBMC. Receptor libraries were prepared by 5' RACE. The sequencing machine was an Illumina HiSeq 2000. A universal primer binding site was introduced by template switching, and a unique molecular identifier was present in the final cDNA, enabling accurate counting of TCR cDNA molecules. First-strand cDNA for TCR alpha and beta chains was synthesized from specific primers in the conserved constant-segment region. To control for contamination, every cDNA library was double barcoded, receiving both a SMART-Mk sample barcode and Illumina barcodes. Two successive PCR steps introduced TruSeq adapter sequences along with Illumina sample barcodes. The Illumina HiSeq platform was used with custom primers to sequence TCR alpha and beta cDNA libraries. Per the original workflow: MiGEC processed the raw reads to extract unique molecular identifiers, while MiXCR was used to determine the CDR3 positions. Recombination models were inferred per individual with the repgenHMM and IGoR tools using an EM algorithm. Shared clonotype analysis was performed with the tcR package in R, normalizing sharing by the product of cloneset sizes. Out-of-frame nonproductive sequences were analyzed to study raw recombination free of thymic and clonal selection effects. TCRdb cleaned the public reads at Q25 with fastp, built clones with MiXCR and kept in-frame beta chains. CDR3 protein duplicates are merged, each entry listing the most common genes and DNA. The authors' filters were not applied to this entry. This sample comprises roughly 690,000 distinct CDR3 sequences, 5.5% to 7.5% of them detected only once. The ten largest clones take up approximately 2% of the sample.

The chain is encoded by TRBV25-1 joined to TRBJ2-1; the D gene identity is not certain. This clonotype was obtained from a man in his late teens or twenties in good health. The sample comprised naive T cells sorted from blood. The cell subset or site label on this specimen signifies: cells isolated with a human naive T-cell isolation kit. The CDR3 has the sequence CASSQTTYSSGEQFF. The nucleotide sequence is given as TGTGCCAGCAGCCAAACAACCTATAGTTCGGGTGAGCAGTTCTTC.